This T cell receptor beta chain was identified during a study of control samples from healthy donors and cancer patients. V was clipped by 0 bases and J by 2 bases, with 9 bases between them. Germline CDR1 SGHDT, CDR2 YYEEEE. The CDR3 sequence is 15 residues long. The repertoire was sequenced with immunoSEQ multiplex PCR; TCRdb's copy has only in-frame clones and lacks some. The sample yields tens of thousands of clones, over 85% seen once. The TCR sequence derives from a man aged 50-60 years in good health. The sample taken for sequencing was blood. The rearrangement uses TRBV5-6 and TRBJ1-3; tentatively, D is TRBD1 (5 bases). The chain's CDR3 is CASSLGAGTGNTIYF. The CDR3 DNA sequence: TGTGCCAGCAGCTTGGGCGCAGGGACTGGAAACACCATATATTTT.